The rows below give T cell receptor beta chains drawn from one sample of a study of identical twins. Each CDR3 protein gets one entry after TCRdb re-called the 5' RACE reads with MiXCR. Among some 1,600,000 distinct CDR3 sequences listed, roughly 35% were seen once. Material for sequencing was cord blood. These receptors came from a newborn girl in good health. CDR3s include the opening cysteine and the closing phenylalanine or tryptophan. A D gene is named only where the DNA matches it firmly. The size entry is marked missing in some rows and otherwise reads once, few, many or a size class.

J gene	D gene	clone size	V gene	CDR3 protein	CDR3 DNA
TRBJ2-3	-	-	TRBV25-1	CASSEIREGGTDTQYF	TGTGCCAGCAGTGAGATCAGGGAAGGAGGCACAGATACGCAGTATTTT
TRBJ2-2	-	-	TRBV18	CASSPRGGKGTGELFF	TGTGCCAGCTCACCACGCGGAGGGAAAGGCACCGGGGAGCTGTTTTTT
TRBJ2-3	-	few	TRBV28	CASNLLDTQYF	TGTGCCAGCAACCTTCTGGATACGCAGTATTTT
TRBJ1-5	-	-	TRBV20-1	CSATPDSRGNQPQHF	TGCAGTGCTACTCCGGACAGCCGCGGCAATCAGCCCCAGCATTTT
TRBJ2-1	TRBD2	-	TRBV24-1	CATSDRLAGGNYNEQFF	TGTGCCACCAGTGACCGACTAGCGGGAGGTAACTACAATGAGCAGTTCTTC
TRBJ2-7	-	few	TRBV5-1	CASPIKRAYEQYF	TGCGCCAGCCCCATAAAGAGGGCCTACGAGCAGTACTTC
TRBJ2-3	TRBD1	-	TRBV6-5	CASSYEAGGARRTTDTQYF	TGTGCCAGCAGTTACGAGGCAGGGGGCGCGAGAAGGACCACAGATACGCAGTATTTT
TRBJ2-3	TRBD2	-	TRBV11-2	CASSWILAGSTDTQYF	TGTGCCAGCAGCTGGATACTAGCGGGGAGCACAGATACGCAGTATTTT
TRBJ1-6	-	few	TRBV12-3/TRBV12-4	CASSPVGRNNSPLHF	TGTGCCAGCAGCCCCGTGGGACGGAACAATTCACCCCTCCACTTT
TRBJ1-1	TRBD1	-	TRBV27	CASSLGTALSDTEAFF	TGTGCCAGCAGTTTAGGGACAGCCCTGAGCGACACTGAAGCTTTCTTT
TRBJ2-1	TRBD2	few	TRBV5-1	CASSPGLAGLSNEQFF	TGCGCCAGCAGCCCGGGACTAGCGGGTCTTTCAAATGAGCAGTTCTTC
TRBJ1-2	-	-	TRBV20-1	CSAPGVYGYTF	TGCAGTGCTCCAGGGGTTTATGGCTACACCTTC
TRBJ2-7	-	-	TRBV27	CASSYRTAPEQYF	TGTGCCAGCAGTTACCGTACAGCTCCCGAGCAGTACTTC
TRBJ2-7	-	few	TRBV20-1	CSASPLALENEQYF	TGCAGTGCTAGCCCCCTAGCGCTGGAAAACGAGCAGTACTTC
TRBJ2-7	TRBD1	-	TRBV28	CASSTETGSYEQYF	TGTGCCAGCAGCACTGAGACAGGGTCCTATGAGCAGTACTTC